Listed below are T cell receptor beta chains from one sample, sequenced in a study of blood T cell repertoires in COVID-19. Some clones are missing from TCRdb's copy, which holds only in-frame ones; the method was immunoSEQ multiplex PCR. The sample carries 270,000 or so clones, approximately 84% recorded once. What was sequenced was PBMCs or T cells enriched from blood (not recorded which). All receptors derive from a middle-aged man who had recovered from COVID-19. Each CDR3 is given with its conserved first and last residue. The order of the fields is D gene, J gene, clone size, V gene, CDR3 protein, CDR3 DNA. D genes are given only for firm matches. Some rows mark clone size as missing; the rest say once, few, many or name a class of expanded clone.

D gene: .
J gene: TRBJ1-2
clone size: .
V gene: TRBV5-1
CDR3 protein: CASSPQDGSYGYTF
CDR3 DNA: TGCGCCAGCAGCCCTCAGGACGGGAGCTATGGCTACACCTTC

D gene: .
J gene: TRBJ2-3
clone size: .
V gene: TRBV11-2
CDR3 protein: CASSLDPGTDTQYF
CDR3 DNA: TGTGCCAGCAGCTTAGATCCGGGCACAGATACGCAGTATTTT

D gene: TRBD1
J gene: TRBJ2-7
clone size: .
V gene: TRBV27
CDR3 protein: CASSLRQGSREQYF
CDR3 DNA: TGTGCCAGCAGTCTTCGACAGGGATCTAGAGAGCAGTACTTC

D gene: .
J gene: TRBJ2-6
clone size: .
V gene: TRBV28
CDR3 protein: CASKSGANVLTF
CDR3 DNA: TGTGCCAGCAAATCGGGGGCCAACGTCCTGACTTTC

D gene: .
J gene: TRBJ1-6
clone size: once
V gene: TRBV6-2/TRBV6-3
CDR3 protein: CASSNGQGISPLHF
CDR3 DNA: TGTGCCAGCAGTAATGGGCAGGGGATTTCACCCCTCCACTTT

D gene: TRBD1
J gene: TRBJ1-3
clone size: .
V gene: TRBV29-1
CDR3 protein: CSVAGTVSGNTIYF
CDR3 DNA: TGCAGCGTTGCCGGGACAGTTTCAGGAAACACCATATATTTT

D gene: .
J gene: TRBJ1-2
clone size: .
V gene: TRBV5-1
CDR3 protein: CASSLGGNYGYTF
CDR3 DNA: TGCGCCAGCAGCTTGGGCGGAAACTATGGCTACACCTTC

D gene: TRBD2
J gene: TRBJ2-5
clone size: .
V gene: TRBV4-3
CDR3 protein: CASSEGGPGETQYF
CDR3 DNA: TGCGCCAGCAGCGAGGGAGGGCCCGGGGAGACCCAGTACTTC

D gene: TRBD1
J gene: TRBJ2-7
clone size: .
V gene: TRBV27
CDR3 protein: CASSKGQGNYEQYF
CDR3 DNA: TGTGCCAGCAGTAAAGGACAGGGGAACTACGAGCAGTACTTC

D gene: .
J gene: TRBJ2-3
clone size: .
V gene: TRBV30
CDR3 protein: CAWRRGWVDTQYF
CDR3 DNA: TGTGCCTGGAGGAGGGGGTGGGTAGATACGCAGTATTTT

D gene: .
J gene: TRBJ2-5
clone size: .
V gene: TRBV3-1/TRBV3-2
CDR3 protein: CASSLRTYAETQYF
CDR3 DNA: TGTGCCAGCAGCCTCCGGACTTATGCGGAGACCCAGTACTTC

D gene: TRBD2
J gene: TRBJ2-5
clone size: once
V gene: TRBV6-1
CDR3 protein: CASSEAPGLAKETQYF
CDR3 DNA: TGTGCCAGCAGTGAAGCGCCAGGACTAGCAAAGGAGACCCAGTACTTC

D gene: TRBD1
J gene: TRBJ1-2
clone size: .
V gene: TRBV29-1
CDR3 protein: CSVAQGSNYGYTF
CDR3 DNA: TGCAGCGTTGCACAGGGGAGTAACTATGGCTACACCTTC

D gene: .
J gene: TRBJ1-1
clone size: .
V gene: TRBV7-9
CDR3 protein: CASSTSTAQNTEAFF
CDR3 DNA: TGTGCCAGCAGCACGTCGACAGCACAGAACACTGAAGCTTTCTTT

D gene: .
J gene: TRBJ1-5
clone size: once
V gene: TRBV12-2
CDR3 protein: CASRPSLGGKGNQPQHF
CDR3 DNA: TGTGCAAGTCGCCCGAGTTTGGGGGGGAAGGGCAATCAGCCCCAGCATTTT

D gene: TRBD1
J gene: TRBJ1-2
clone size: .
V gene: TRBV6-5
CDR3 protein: CASSSPGQGKSGYTF
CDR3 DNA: TGTGCCAGCTCCTCTCCGGGACAGGGGAAAAGTGGCTACACCTTC

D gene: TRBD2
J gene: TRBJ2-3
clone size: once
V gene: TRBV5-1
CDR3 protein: CASSQIAGVGADTQYF
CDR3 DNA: TGCGCCAGCAGCCAAATAGCGGGAGTGGGGGCAGATACGCAGTATTTT

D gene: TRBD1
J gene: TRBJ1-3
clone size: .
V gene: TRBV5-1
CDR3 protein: CASSWGTDGNTIYF
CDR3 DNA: TGCGCCAGCAGCTGGGGGACAGACGGAAACACCATATATTTT

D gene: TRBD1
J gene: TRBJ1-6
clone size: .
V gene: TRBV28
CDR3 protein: CASSLSGGSNSPLHF
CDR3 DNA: TGTGCCAGCAGTTTGTCAGGGGGATCTAATTCACCCCTCCACTTT

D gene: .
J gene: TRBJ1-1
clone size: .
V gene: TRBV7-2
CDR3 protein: CASSRETLNTEAFF
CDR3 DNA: TGTGCCAGCAGCCGCGAAACACTAAACACTGAAGCTTTCTTT